Listed below are T cell receptor beta chains from one sample, sequenced in a study of metastatic and nonmetastatic thyroid tumors. Via MiXCR, TCRdb re-called the PCR reads. The sample has approximately 41,000 clones; 20% to 25% are singletons. The specimen was tumor tissue. The receptors were sampled from a female donor with papillary thyroid cancer or a benign thyroid nodule (not recorded which). Some clones in this sample may be carry-over from other donors' samples. Each CDR3 is given with its conserved first and last residue. The D gene is left open where the match is weak. Expanded clones are given a class, and other clones once, few, many or no size at all.

V: TRBV12-3/TRBV12-4
D: TRBD2
size: -
J: TRBJ2-1
DNA: TGTGCCAGCAGCCTCGGGACTAGCGTTTACAATGAGCAGTTCTTC
CDR3: CASSLGTSVYNEQFF

V: TRBV6-2/TRBV6-3
D: TRBD2
size: many
J: TRBJ2-2
DNA: TGTGCCAGCAGCCCAACTAGCGGGAGGGCGTCGAACACCGGGGAGCTGTTTTTT
CDR3: CASSPTSGRASNTGELFF

V: TRBV20-1
D: TRBD1
size: -
J: TRBJ2-1
DNA: TGCAGTGCCCACGGACAGGGGTCCCACAATGAGCAGTTCTTC
CDR3: CSAHGQGSHNEQFF

V: TRBV20-1
D: -
size: many
J: TRBJ2-5
DNA: TGCAGTGCCCTAAACCCGCTACAAGAGACCCAGTACTTC
CDR3: CSALNPLQETQYF

V: TRBV20-1
D: TRBD1
size: once
J: TRBJ2-2
DNA: TGCAGTGTTAGAGCCTCCGGGACAGGGGACACCGGGCAGCTGTTTTTT
CDR3: CSVRASGTGDTGQLFF

V: TRBV6-1
D: -
size: few
J: TRBJ1-2
DNA: TGTGCCAGCAGTGAGGGTCCGAGCGTTAACTATGGCTACACCTTC
CDR3: CASSEGPSVNYGYTF

V: TRBV28
D: -
size: few
J: TRBJ2-2
DNA: TGTGCCAGCAGTCCATCCCGGGGAGGTCCCTCGAACACCGGGGAGCTGTTTTTT
CDR3: CASSPSRGGPSNTGELFF

V: TRBV6-2/TRBV6-3
D: -
size: many
J: TRBJ1-1
DNA: TGTGCCAGCAGTTACTCGCCGGATTCAATGGAGACTGAAGCTTTCTTT
CDR3: CASSYSPDSMETEAFF

V: TRBV11-3
D: TRBD1
size: -
J: TRBJ1-2
DNA: TGTGCCAGCAGCTCGACAGGGACTACTGGCTACACCTTC
CDR3: CASSSTGTTGYTF

V: TRBV7-2
D: -
size: -
J: TRBJ1-5
DNA: TGTGCCAGCAGCTTAGCACCCTATGGGGGACAGCCCCAGCATTTT
CDR3: CASSLAPYGGQPQHF

V: TRBV6-1
D: -
size: medium-sized
J: TRBJ2-7
DNA: TGTGCCAGCAGCCCTAGGGACAACTACGAGCAGTACTTC
CDR3: CASSPRDNYEQYF

V: TRBV20-1
D: -
size: many
J: TRBJ2-1
DNA: TGCAGTGCTGCTCCTTTGACCGGGAAGACCTCCTACAATGAGCAGTTCTTC
CDR3: CSAAPLTGKTSYNEQFF

V: TRBV6-1
D: TRBD1
size: few
J: TRBJ1-2
DNA: TGTGCCAGCAGTGAAAAGGACAGGGACTTTGGCTATGGCTACACCTTC
CDR3: CASSEKDRDFGYGYTF

V: TRBV28
D: -
size: few
J: TRBJ1-2
DNA: TGTGCCAGCATTCTCAGTGGTGGCTATGTCTACACCTTC
CDR3: CASILSGGYVYTF

V: TRBV6-1
D: -
size: medium-sized
J: TRBJ1-5
DNA: TGTGCCAGCAGTTTCGACAGTTGGGGCAATCAGCCCCAGCATTTT
CDR3: CASSFDSWGNQPQHF

V: TRBV6-2/TRBV6-3
D: TRBD1
size: many
J: TRBJ1-1
DNA: TGTGCCAGCAGTTACCTGGGACAGAGGACTGAAGCTTTCTTT
CDR3: CASSYLGQRTEAFF

V: TRBV15
D: -
size: few
J: TRBJ1-6
DNA: TGTGCCACCAGCAGAGACACAGGGTTAAATTCACCCCTCCACTTT
CDR3: CATSRDTGLNSPLHF

V: TRBV7-8
D: -
size: -
J: TRBJ2-1
DNA: TGTGCCAGCAGCCCGGGCCGTGGGGGTCATTCTAACAATGAGCAGTTCTTC
CDR3: CASSPGRGGHSNNEQFF

V: TRBV14
D: TRBD1
size: -
J: TRBJ1-2
DNA: TGTGCCAGCAGCCAGGGACAGGGCTGGAGCTATGGCTACACCTTC
CDR3: CASSQGQGWSYGYTF

V: TRBV5-5
D: -
size: -
J: TRBJ1-2
DNA: TGTGCCAGCAGCTTGGCCCTAATGACCGTCTATGGCTACACCTTC
CDR3: CASSLALMTVYGYTF

V: TRBV12-3/TRBV12-4
D: -
size: -
J: TRBJ2-7
DNA: TGTGCCAGTAACCCCCGGGGTGCTCCTGACGAGCAGTACTTC
CDR3: CASNPRGAPDEQYF

V: TRBV6-5
D: TRBD1
size: -
J: TRBJ2-1
DNA: TGTGCCAGCAGTTCCCGGACAGGTCCCTACAATGAGCAGTTCTTC
CDR3: CASSSRTGPYNEQFF

V: TRBV6-1
D: -
size: -
J: TRBJ1-2
DNA: TGTGCCGGAGGACAGCGGTATGGCTACACCTTC
CDR3: CAGGQRYGYTF

V: TRBV2
D: -
size: -
J: TRBJ2-2
DNA: TGTGCCAGCAGTGGTCGGGAGAACACCGGGGAGCTGTTTTTT
CDR3: CASSGRENTGELFF

V: TRBV3-1
D: -
size: few
J: TRBJ1-4
DNA: TGTGCCAGCAGCCAAGGGAGGGGAGCAACTAATGAAAAACTGTTTTTT
CDR3: CASSQGRGATNEKLFF

V: TRBV2
D: -
size: many
J: TRBJ2-7
DNA: TGTGCCAGCAGTGGGCCTGGGGGCGAGCAGTACTTC
CDR3: CASSGPGGEQYF

V: TRBV6-2/TRBV6-3
D: -
size: many
J: TRBJ2-5
DNA: TGTGCCAGCAGTTGGGGGCGGAAAGAGACCCAGTACTTC
CDR3: CASSWGRKETQYF

V: TRBV5-1
D: -
size: -
J: TRBJ2-1
DNA: TGCGCCAGCAGCTTGGTTGGGAGCGATGAGCAGTTCTTC
CDR3: CASSLVGSDEQFF

V: TRBV6-5
D: TRBD1
size: few
J: TRBJ2-5
DNA: TGTGCCAGCAGTTACCCGACAGGGATCTTAGAGACCCAGTACTTC
CDR3: CASSYPTGILETQYF